These T cell receptor beta chains were read from a single sample in a study of blood T cells in healthy people across ages. TCRdb re-called the 5' RACE reads with MiXCR, one entry per CDR3 protein. This sample yields about 1.4 million distinct CDR3 sequences, of which approximately 59% are seen a single time; over 5.5% belongs to the top ten. The sample taken for sequencing was blood. Every receptor here comes from a man aged 18 to 35 in good health. The CDR3 runs from the conserved cysteine through the conserved F or W. D genes are given only for firm matches. A row's size may be missing; if present it is once, few, many or a size class.

D gene	V gene	J gene	clone size	CDR3 DNA	CDR3 protein
-	TRBV4-2	TRBJ2-1	-	TGTGCCAGCAGCCCCTTAGTAACTTCCAATGAGCAGTTCTTC	CASSPLVTSNEQFF
-	TRBV25-1	TRBJ2-5	few	TGTGCCAGCAGTGAATGGGGTGGAGAGACCCAGTACTTC	CASSEWGGETQYF
-	TRBV12-3/TRBV12-4	TRBJ1-5	-	TGTGCCAGCAGTCCCCAACTTGAAGGTAATCAGCCCCAGCATTTT	CASSPQLEGNQPQHF
TRBD1	TRBV10-3	TRBJ2-5	-	TGTGCCATCAGTGTCTCTGGTCCGCTCTGGACAGGGGGGGGGGAAGAGACCCAGTACTTC	CAISVSGPLWTGGGEETQYF
TRBD1	TRBV7-9	TRBJ2-7	-	TGTGCCAGCAGCTTAGGGCAGGGGGCGACTCGCGAGCAGTACTTC	CASSLGQGATREQYF
TRBD2	TRBV7-9	TRBJ2-7	few	TGTGCCAGCAGCTACGGACTAGCAGAGACCCACGAGCAGTACTTC	CASSYGLAETHEQYF
-	TRBV6-5	TRBJ1-1	once	TGTGCCAGCACCCCTATGAGTGGAACTGAAGCTTTCTTT	CASTPMSGTEAFF
TRBD1	TRBV20-1	TRBJ2-2	-	TGCAGTGCTTTACAGGGGTCCAACACCGGGGAGCTGTTTTTT	CSALQGSNTGELFF
-	TRBV7-2	TRBJ2-6	-	TGTGCCAGCAGCAAAGCCGCAGGGGTCCCACTCTCTGGGGCCAACGTCCTGACTTTC	CASSKAAGVPLSGANVLTF
TRBD2	TRBV20-1	TRBJ2-1	-	TGCAGTGCCGAACTAGCGGGAGGGGGTAATGAGCAGTTCTTC	CSAELAGGGNEQFF
TRBD2	TRBV6-2/TRBV6-3	TRBJ2-5	-	TGTGCCAGCACCGGTAGCGGGGGAGGGAGTGAGCAGTACTTC	CASTGSGGGSEQYF
-	TRBV27	TRBJ1-2	-	TGTGCCAGCAGTGTCTCCGGGACCGCTGGCTACACCTTC	CASSVSGTAGYTF
-	TRBV5-1	TRBJ2-7	once	TGCGCCAGCAGCTTTGATAGCGGCACCTACGAGCAGTACTTC	CASSFDSGTYEQYF
-	TRBV11-2	TRBJ2-3	-	TGTGCCAGCAGCCGCAATACAGGAGCCGGCTCAGATACGCAGTATTTT	CASSRNTGAGSDTQYF
TRBD1	TRBV20-1	TRBJ2-1	once	TGCAGTGCTAGACCAGACAGGGGGTTCTACAATGAGCAGTTCTTC	CSARPDRGFYNEQFF
TRBD1	TRBV5-1	TRBJ2-5	-	TGCGCCAGCAGCATGGGGACAGGCCAAGAGACCCAGTACTTC	CASSMGTGQETQYF
-	TRBV21-1	TRBJ2-1	-	TGTGCCAGCAGCAAAGGCTGCCCTAGCGGGGGGTACAATGAGCAGTTCTTC	CASSKGCPSGGYNEQFF
-	TRBV5-1	TRBJ2-7	-	TGCGCCAGCAGCGCGTATCCCGGCGCCTCCTACGAGCAGTACTTC	CASSAYPGASYEQYF
TRBD1	TRBV7-9	TRBJ2-7	-	TGTGCCAGCAGCCCACGGGACAGGGAGTACACCTACGAGCAGTACTTC	CASSPRDREYTYEQYF
TRBD2	TRBV29-1	TRBJ2-3	-	TGCAGCGGGGGAGGGTGCCACACAGATACGCAGTATTTT	CSGGGCHTDTQYF
TRBD1	TRBV11-2	TRBJ1-1	-	TGTGCCAGCAGCTTAGTACCCGGGACAGGGGGCACTGAAGCTTTCTTT	CASSLVPGTGGTEAFF
-	TRBV25-1	TRBJ2-5	few	TGTGCCAGCTCCCCCCGGATTGTTGAGACCCAGTACTTC	CASSPRIVETQYF
TRBD1	TRBV10-3	TRBJ2-5	-	TGTGCCATCAGTGAGTCGACAGGGGATCGGGAGACCCAGTACTTC	CAISESTGDRETQYF
-	TRBV7-2	TRBJ2-1	-	TGTGCCAGCAGCTTAGGGTTAGGGGGACACAATGAGCAGTTCTTC	CASSLGLGGHNEQFF
TRBD2	TRBV5-6	TRBJ2-3	-	TGTGCCAGCAGTTCCGGACTAGCGGGGGGCAACACAGATACGCAGTATTTT	CASSSGLAGGNTDTQYF
TRBD1	TRBV6-5	TRBJ2-5	-	TGTGCCAGCAGACCCACAGGGGTAGGGACCCAGTACTTC	CASRPTGVGTQYF
-	TRBV27	TRBJ2-1	few	TGTGCCAGCAGTTTACTGGGGGAACTCATCCCATATGAGCAGTTCTTC	CASSLLGELIPYEQFF
-	TRBV12-3/TRBV12-4	TRBJ2-7	-	TGTGCCAGCACTACCGGTTTTCGGCTCGACGAGCAGTACTTC	CASTTGFRLDEQYF
-	TRBV4-1	TRBJ1-3	-	TGCGCCAGCAGCCAAGTCCGGGACTCTGGAAACACCATATATTTT	CASSQVRDSGNTIYF
TRBD1	TRBV4-3	TRBJ2-7	-	TGCGCCAGCAGCCACCTGAATAAGGGGACAGGGACGTACGAGCAGTACTTC	CASSHLNKGTGTYEQYF
-	TRBV5-1	TRBJ1-1	-	TGCGCCAGCAGCTCCCCTGCTGAGGGGCAGTTCGGCACTGAAGCTTTCTTT	CASSSPAEGQFGTEAFF
-	TRBV2	TRBJ2-7	few	TGTGCCAGCAGTGAAGCGCTTCTGGAGCAGTACTTC	CASSEALLEQYF
-	TRBV4-3	TRBJ2-1	-	TGCGCCAGCAGCAAGTCTGTGGGCAATGAGCAGTTCTTC	CASSKSVGNEQFF
TRBD1	TRBV5-1	TRBJ2-3	-	TGCGCCAGCAGGACGAGACAGGGCTGGGATACGCAGTATTTT	CASRTRQGWDTQYF
-	TRBV4-1	TRBJ2-3	few	TGCGCCAGCAGCCATCCCGAAAACTCGGGTACGCAGTATTTT	CASSHPENSGTQYF
-	TRBV27	TRBJ2-5	-	TGTGCCAGCAGTGGTTGGGGTGAGCAGTACTTC	CASSGWGEQYF
-	TRBV20-1	TRBJ2-2	once	TGCAGTACTTTGGGCTCGTTTGACACCGGGGAGCTGTTTTTT	CSTLGSFDTGELFF
-	TRBV12-3/TRBV12-4	TRBJ2-3	few	TGTGCCAGCAGTGACGCGAGACACCAGTATTTT	CASSDARHQYF
-	TRBV10-3	TRBJ1-1	-	TGTGCCACGCAGCGAGGACTCCGGAACACTGAAGCTTTCTTT	CATQRGLRNTEAFF
TRBD2	TRBV20-1	TRBJ2-7	-	TGCAGTGCTAGCGACCAGCGGGGACTTAACTACGAGCAGTACTTC	CSASDQRGLNYEQYF
TRBD2	TRBV12-3/TRBV12-4	TRBJ2-2	-	TGTGCCAGCAGTCCGGGACTAGCGGGAGCCACCACCGGGGAGCTGTTTTTT	CASSPGLAGATTGELFF
TRBD2	TRBV5-1	TRBJ2-1	-	TGCGCCAGCAGCTCCTCTAGCGGGAACTACAATGAGCAGTTCTTC	CASSSSSGNYNEQFF
TRBD1	TRBV7-9	TRBJ1-6	-	TGTGCCAGCAGCCCCCACAGGGGTCATTCACCCCTCCACTTT	CASSPHRGHSPLHF
-	TRBV4-1	TRBJ2-5	-	TGCGCCAGCAGCCAAGATGAGTTATCACGGGAGCAGTACTTC	CASSQDELSREQYF
-	TRBV6-1	TRBJ2-7	few	TGTGCCAGCAGTGAATTGAGGGAGCAGTACTTC	CASSELREQYF